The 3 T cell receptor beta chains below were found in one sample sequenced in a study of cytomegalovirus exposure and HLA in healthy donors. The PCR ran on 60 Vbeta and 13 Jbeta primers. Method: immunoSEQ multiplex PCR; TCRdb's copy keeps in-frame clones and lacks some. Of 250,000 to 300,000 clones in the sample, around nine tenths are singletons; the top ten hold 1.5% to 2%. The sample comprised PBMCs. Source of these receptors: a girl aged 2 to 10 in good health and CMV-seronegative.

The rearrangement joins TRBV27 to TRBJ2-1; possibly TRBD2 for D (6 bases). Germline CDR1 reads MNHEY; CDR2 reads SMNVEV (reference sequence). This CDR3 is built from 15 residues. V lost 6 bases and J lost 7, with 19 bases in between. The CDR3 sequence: CASSSGTPERNEQFF. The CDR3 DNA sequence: TGTGCCAGCAGCTCCGGGACTCCTGAACGGAATGAGCAGTTCTTC.

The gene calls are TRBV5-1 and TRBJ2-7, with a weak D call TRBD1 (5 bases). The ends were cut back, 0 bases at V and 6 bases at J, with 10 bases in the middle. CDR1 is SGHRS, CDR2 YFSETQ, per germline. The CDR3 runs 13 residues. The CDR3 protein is CASSLDRTSEQYF. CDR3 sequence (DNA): TGCGCCAGCAGCTTGGATAGGACATCCGAGCAGTACTTC.

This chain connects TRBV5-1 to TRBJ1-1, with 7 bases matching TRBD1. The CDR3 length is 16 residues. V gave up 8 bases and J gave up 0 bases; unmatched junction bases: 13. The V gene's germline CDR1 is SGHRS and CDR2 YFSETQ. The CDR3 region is CASHTTKQGLNTEAFF. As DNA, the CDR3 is TGCGCCAGTCACACGACCAAACAGGGGTTGAACACTGAAGCTTTCTTT. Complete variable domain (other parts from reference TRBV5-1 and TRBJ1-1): KAGVTQTPRYLIKTRGQQVTLSCSPISGHRSVSWYQQTPGQGLQFLFEYFSETQRNKGNFPGRFSGRQFSNSRSEMNVSTLELGDSALYLCASHTTKQGLNTEAFFGQGTRLTVV.